This record covers a single T cell receptor (beta chain). Data came from immunoSEQ multiplex PCR; TCRdb stores just in-frame clones and leaves some out. The sample shows 65,000 to 75,000 clones, around 94% of them seen only once. CDR1 SNHLY and CDR2 FYNNEI come from the germline V gene. CDR3 length: 13 amino acids. The ends lost 9 bases at V and 9 bases at J; junction bases unmatched: 6. This entry is derived from a study of cytomegalovirus exposure and HLA in healthy donors. This TCR was sampled from a woman between 18 and 30 years old in good health and CMV-seropositive. The V and J genes are TRBV2 and TRBJ2-1; 12 nucleotides match TRBD2. The source material was PBMCs. CDR3 DNA: TGTGCCAGGACTAGCGGGAGTTCGCGTGAGCAGTTCTTC. Encoded protein: CARTSGSSREQFF.